These 7 T cell receptor beta chains came from one sample sequenced in a study of blood T cell repertoires in COVID-19. The table came from immunoSEQ multiplex PCR; TCRdb's copy has only in-frame clones and leaves some out. The repertoire holds under 400,000 clones, with roughly 90% as singletons. What was sequenced was peripheral blood. The origin of the receptors is a woman under 40 with COVID-19, enrolled during active disease.

CDR3 residues: CASSLTHDRYEQYF. DNA for the CDR3: TGTGCCAGCAGTCTTACTCACGACAGGTACGAGCAGTACTTC. The chain is built from TRBV28 and TRBJ2-7, with D maybe TRBD1 (6 bases). CDR1 and CDR2 from the germline V gene are MDHEN and SYDVKM. V shed 5 bases and J shed 4 bases, with 15 bases lying between them. The CDR3 is 14 residues long.

A single count supports this clone. The chain has TRBV6-2 or TRBV6-3 and TRBJ1-2; 7 nucleotides line up with TRBD1. With V trimmed by 2 bases and J by 3 bases, 3 bases remained unmatched. This CDR3 region has 14 residues. Germline V gene data show CDR1 as MNHEY and CDR2 as SVGEGT. CDR3 sequence: CASSYATGYYGYTF. As DNA, the CDR3 is TGTGCCAGCAGTTACGCGACAGGGTACTATGGCTACACCTTC.

CDR3 sequence (DNA): TGTGCCAGTAGCGGGACAGCCAAAGAGACCCAGTACTTC. Protein: CASSGTAKETQYF. The chain has TRBV19 and TRBJ2-5; 7 bases match TRBD1. CDR3 length: 13 residues. Losses at the gene ends were 6 bases for V and 3 bases for J; bases not matched to a gene: 4. The germline V gene has CDR1 LNHDA and CDR2 SQIVND (reference sequence).

The genes are TRBV28 and TRBJ1-2; D may be TRBD1 (6 bases). V was cut by 5 bases and J by 8 bases, with 21 bases left in between. CDR3 length equals 15 residues. CDR1 is MDHEN and CDR2 is SYDVKM in the germline V gene. CDR3 nucleotide sequence: TGTGCCAGCAGTCCGCCCCCGGCAGGGGCCGGGGGCTACACCTTC. It encodes CASSPPPAGAGGYTF.

This clone showed up just once. This chain uses TRBV29-1 with TRBJ1-2; the match to TRBD1 covers 7 bases. CDR1 and CDR2 (germline): SQVTM, ANQGSEA. V was pared by 6 bases and J by 3 bases, with 7 bases of the junction left unmatched. The CDR3 is 13 residues long. The CDR3 here is CSVAQGQDYGYTF. CDR3 sequence (DNA): TGCAGCGTCGCACAGGGGCAAGACTATGGCTACACCTTC.

This clone has a handful of counts. The rearrangement joins TRBV30 to TRBJ1-2; no reliable D call. The CDR3 contains 11 residues. Per the germline V gene, CDR1 is GTSNPN and CDR2 is SVGIG (reference sequence). V lost 1 base to trimming and J lost 7 bases, with 7 bases between them. Here the CDR3 reads CAWSARSGYTF. CDR3 in DNA: TGTGCCTGGAGTGCGAGGTCTGGCTACACCTTC.

This chain uses TRBV18 with TRBJ1-1; 10 nucleotides align to TRBD1. Germline values: CDR1 KGHSH, CDR2 LQKENI. V lost 4 bases to trimming and J lost 4 bases; unmatched junction nucleotides: 3. This CDR3 region has 14 residues. DNA of the CDR3: TGTGCCAGCTCACTCCGGGACAGGGGCACTGAAGCTTTCTTT. Amino acid sequence: CASSLRDRGTEAFF.